Shown below are 10 T cell receptor beta chains from a single sample sequenced in a study of blood T cell repertoires in COVID-19. Generated by immunoSEQ multiplex PCR, the TCRdb table keeps only in-frame clones and is missing some. This sample carries 150,000 to 200,000 clones, 87% of them seen once, and the ten largest clones take around 1.4%. Sequences were obtained from peripheral blood. Source of these receptors: a woman aged 45-65 years with acute or convalescent COVID-19.

This chain joins TRBV7-9 and TRBJ2-3, with 9 nucleotides matching TRBD2. The V segment lost 4 bases and the J segment 2 bases; nucleotides outside the gene matches: 4. The germline V gene encodes CDR1 SEHNR and CDR2 FQNEAQ (reference sequence). The CDR3 contains 15 residues. CDR3: CASSSTSGPTDTQYF. DNA of the CDR3: TGTGCCAGCAGCTCGACTAGCGGCCCCACAGATACGCAGTATTTT.

The rearrangement joins TRBV19 to TRBJ1-5; D gene uncertain. With 7 bases removed from V and 1 base from J, the gap between germline ends came to 11 bases. The CDR3 runs 14 residues. The germline V gene encodes CDR1 LNHDA and CDR2 SQIVND (reference sequence). The CDR3 DNA is TGTGCCAGTACAATGGTGAGAAGCAATCAGCCCCAGCATTTT. Translation gives CASTMVRSNQPQHF.

The V and J genes are TRBV5-1 and TRBJ1-2; maybe TRBD1 (6 bases). Trimming pared 0 bases from V and 3 bases from J, leaving 12 bases between. The germline V gene has CDR1 SGHRS and CDR2 YFSETQ. The CDR3 runs 15 residues. CDR3 loop: CASSLDGQGYYGYTF. The CDR3 DNA reads as TGCGCCAGCAGCTTGGATGGGCAGGGGTACTATGGCTACACCTTC.

The CDR3 DNA follows: TGCGCCAGCATGTCGGGGGGCGACTATAATTCACCCCTCCACTTT. It codes for CASMSGGDYNSPLHF. The rearrangement uses TRBV10-2 and TRBJ1-6, with D possibly being TRBD1 (6 bases). This CDR3 contains 15 residues. In germline, CDR1 is WSHSY, CDR2 SAAADI. Deletions cut 7 bases from V and 3 bases from J, with 13 bases between.

This sequence joins TRBV5-1 and TRBJ1-5; the match to TRBD1 covers 9 bases. Trimming removed 0 bases from V and 3 bases from J; junction bases left unmatched: 1. The length of the CDR3 is 15 residues. Per the germline V gene, CDR1 is SGHRS and CDR2 is YFSETQ. This CDR3 reads CASSLGQGDNQPQHF. In DNA form, the CDR3 reads TGCGCCAGCAGCTTGGGACAGGGGGACAATCAGCCCCAGCATTTT.

This sequence joins TRBV2 and TRBJ1-1; 7 bases map to TRBD1. Losses at the gene ends were 4 bases for V and 6 bases for J; bases not matched to a gene: 5. This CDR3 contains 13 residues. Germline V gives CDR1 SNHLY, CDR2 FYNNEI. The CDR3 here is CASSGVQGPEAFF. CDR3 in DNA: TGTGCCAGCAGTGGGGTACAGGGGCCTGAAGCTTTCTTT. The entire variable domain, with the rest obtained from reference TRBV2 and TRBJ1-1, is as follows: EPEVTQTPSHQVTQMGQEVILRCVPISNHLYFYWYRQILGQKVEFLVSFYNNEISEKSEIFDDQFSVERPDGSNFTLKIRSTKLEDSAMYFCASSGVQGPEAFFGQGTRLTVV.

The chain uses TRBV12-3 or TRBV12-4 and TRBJ1-6; no clear D. CDR3 length equals 13 residues. Trimming removed 6 bases from V and 10 bases from J, with 13 bases in between. The CDR3 DNA reads TGTGCCAGCAGGATCGGTTCTTGGTCACCCCTCCACTTT. It yields the protein CASRIGSWSPLHF.

V gene TRBV29-1 combines with J gene TRBJ1-1; no reliable D call. Germline V gene lookup returns CDR1 SQVTM and CDR2 ANQGSEA. V lost 6 bases and J 5 bases, leaving 13 bases between the germline ends. The CDR3 consists of 12 residues. CDR3: CSVIDRGTEAFF. The DNA for the CDR3 is TGCAGCGTGATCGACCGAGGAACTGAAGCTTTCTTT. The full variable domain, completed using reference TRBV29-1 and TRBJ1-1, is SAVISQKPSRDICQRGTSLTIQCQVDSQVTMMFWYRQQPGQSLTLIATANQGSEATYESGFVIDKFPISRPNLTFSTLTVSNMSPEDSSIYLCSVIDRGTEAFFGQGTRLTVV.

CDR3 loop: CASSIDRVKAFF. The CDR3 coding sequence is TGTGCCAGTAGTATTGACAGGGTTAAAGCTTTCTTT. The rearrangement uses TRBV19 and TRBJ1-1; 7 positions match TRBD1. From germline, CDR1 is LNHDA and CDR2 SQIVND (reference sequence). V dropped 3 bases and J dropped 9; count of bases not matched to a gene: 4. The CDR3 has 12 amino acids.

V usage is TRBV5-1 and J usage is TRBJ1-2, with 9 positions matching TRBD1. CDR1 and CDR2 (germline): SGHRS, YFSETQ. CDR3 size: 14 residues. After removal of 3 bases from V and 4 bases from J, the junction contained 4 bases not matched to a gene. This CDR3 is CASSWGQGGYGYTF. The CDR3 nucleotides are TGCGCCAGCAGCTGGGGACAGGGAGGCTATGGCTACACCTTC.